This T cell receptor (beta chain) originates from a study of T cells in localized non-small cell lung cancer. Broader study findings: Multi-region tumor sequencing was not done, so intratumor heterogeneity could not be excluded.

Points on this clone: No antigen is known for it.

Measured with immunoSEQ multiplex PCR; TCRdb has only the in-frame clones, and not every one. This table holds 5,000 to 7,000 clones, about 85% found once. CDR1 and CDR2 from the germline V gene are MNHNS and SASEGT. The CDR3 is 15 residues long. With 4 bases removed from V and 0 bases from J, the gap between germline ends came to 7 bases. Specimen: PBMCs, collected before any cancer treatment. The chain employs TRBV6-1 and TRBJ2-6; D is uncertain. The sequence came from a woman between 35 and 75 years old with stage II lung adenocarcinoma. The CDR3 DNA sequence: TGTGCCAGCAGTGGCTTAGGCTCTGGGGCCAACGTCCTGACTTTC. Translated, it gives CASSGLGSGANVLTF.